Presented here are 14 T cell receptor beta chains from one specimen sequenced in a study of T cells in women clearing cervical HPV infection. TCRdb keeps only in-frame clones here, not all; method: immunoSEQ multiplex PCR. The repertoire table contains roughly 19,000 clones. Sequenced sample: blood buffy coat. The receptors derive from a woman between 18 and 75 years old with a cervical HPV16 infection that either progressed to CIN3+ or cleared (not recorded which).

Remarks on this clone: The read finishes 3 residues shy of the CDR3 end, and the germline J gene is used to complete it. The chain uses TRBV19 and TRBJ1-2; no definite D call. This CDR3 comprises 14 residues. The germline V gene has CDR1 LNHDA and CDR2 SQIVND (reference sequence). The CDR3 loop reads CASTSGVGRDTYTF. Incomplete CDR3 DNA: TGTGCCAGTACTAGCGGGGTCGGTCGGGATACC. The full variable domain, completed using reference TRBV19 and TRBJ1-2, is DGGITQSPKYLFRKEGQNVTLSCEQNLNHDAMYWYRQDPGQGLRLIYYSQIVNDFQKGDIAEGYSVSREKKESFPLTVTSAQKNPTAFYLCASTSGVGRDTYTFGSGTRLTVV.

To note about this clone: The observed sequence ends 3 residues before the CDR3 terminus, with the missing tail filled in from the germline J gene. This chain uses TRBV20-1 with TRBJ2-1; TRBD2 agrees at 10 bases. The V segment lost 3 bases and the J segment 7 bases; nucleotides outside the gene matches: 15. The CDR3 sequence is 17 residues long. CDR1 is DFQATT, CDR2 SNEGSKA, per germline (reference sequence). The covered CDR3 bases are TGCAGTGCTAGGGGGGCCCCTCTAGCGGGAGCGGTAAATGAG. It encodes CSARGAPLAGAVNE. The whole CDR3 reads CSARGAPLAGAVNEQFF.

Concerning this clone itself: Read data end 3 residues before the CDR3 end; the end is taken from the germline J gene. The chain is built from TRBV6-2 or TRBV6-3 and TRBJ1-6, with 10 bases fitting TRBD1. Germline V CDR1 and CDR2: MNHEY, SVGEGT. V was clipped by 5 bases and J by 5 bases; unmatched bases: 6. This CDR3 is 16 amino acids long. The part of the CDR3 DNA that was read is TGTGCCAGCAGTGCCGACAGGGGGCCGAATAATTCACCC. It codes for CASSADRGPNNSP. The complete CDR3 protein is CASSADRGPNNSPLHF.

Worth noting for this clone: Read coverage stops 3 residues before the CDR3 terminus; the germline J gene supplies the remainder. The sample contains more than one DNA sequence encoding this CDR3. The rearrangement links TRBV5-1 to TRBJ1-2; the match to TRBD1 covers 7 bases. With 3 bases clipped from V and 0 bases from J, the junction kept 2 bases outside the gene matches. Germline values: CDR1 SGHRS, CDR2 YFSETQ. This CDR3 has 14 amino acids. The CDR3 DNA, read in part, is TGCGCCAGCAGCTCCGGGACAGCTAACTATGGC. It yields the protein CASSSGTANYG. The CDR3 as a whole reads CASSSGTANYGYTF.

Regarding this clone: The sequenced fragment ends 3 residues before the CDR3 boundary, so the rest is inferred from the germline J gene. J is TRBJ2-5 and V is TRBV6-2 or TRBV6-3; 10 bases are shared with TRBD1. This CDR3 spans 15 amino acids. V was clipped by 4 bases and J by 4 bases; unmatched bases: 6. Germline V lookup: CDR1 MNHEY, CDR2 SVGEGT. The sequenced part of the CDR3 DNA is TGTGCCAGCAGTTTTCGACAGGGGGCGGGAGAGACC. The encoded protein is CASSFRQGAGET. The entire CDR3 is CASSFRQGAGETQYF.

As concerns this clone: The read stops 3 residues short of the end of the CDR3; the missing end is completed from the germline J gene. The rearrangement joins TRBV7-2 to TRBJ1-2; the D gene is possibly TRBD1 (6 bases). The germline gives CDR1 SGHTA, CDR2 FQGNSA. The CDR3 sequence is 15 residues long. CDR3 DNA, as far as it was read: TGTGCCAGCAGCTTCGGAACAGGGTCGATAGCCGAC. It translates to CASSFGTGSIAD. The entire CDR3 is CASSFGTGSIADYTF.

On this clone: The sequenced fragment ends 3 residues before the CDR3 boundary, so the rest is inferred from the germline J gene. The chain uses TRBV13 and TRBJ1-2; D call uncertain. There are 13 residues in the CDR3. Germline-derived CDR1 and CDR2 are PRHDT and FYEKMQ (reference sequence). The sequenced part of the CDR3 DNA is TGTGCCAGCAGCTTAGGCGTGTACAATGAC. Residues: CASSLGVYND. The full CDR3 protein is CASSLGVYNDYTF.

With respect to this clone: The DNA ends 3 residues before the CDR3 does, and the rest of the CDR3 is filled in from the germline J gene. V usage is TRBV28 and J usage is TRBJ1-3; a weak D match, TRBD1 (5 bases). Trimming pared 1 base from V and 0 bases from J, leaving 13 bases between. CDR1 and CDR2 (germline): MDHEN, SYDVKM. The CDR3 spans 17 residues. CDR3 bases read: TGTGCCAGCAGTTTATTCCGTCAGGGTCCCTCTGGAAACACC. Amino acids: CASSLFRQGPSGNT. The whole CDR3 reads CASSLFRQGPSGNTIYF.

This clone is labeled medium-sized based on frequency. The CDR3 goes on 3 residues after the read ends, and that part is filled in from the germline J gene. This chain connects TRBV19 to TRBJ2-1, with D perhaps matching TRBD1 (5 bases). CDR1 and CDR2 from the germline V gene are LNHDA and SQIVND (reference sequence). The CDR3 totals 14 residues. Trimming cost V 7 bases and J 3 bases, with 13 bases left between them. CDR3 residues: CASKAQGSYNEQFF. The CDR3 DNA, read in part, is TGTGCCAGTAAGGCGCAGGGAAGCTACAATGAG.

CDR3 amino acids: CASSSDRPGNYTF. The CDR3 DNA, read in part, is TGTGCCAGCAGCTCGGACAGGCCTGGGAAC. The chain couples TRBV7-2 to TRBJ1-2, with 7 bases identical to TRBD1. The read stops 3 residues short of the end of the CDR3; the missing end is completed from the germline J gene. The CDR3 spans 13 residues. Per germline, CDR1 SGHTA and CDR2 FQGNSA.

About this clone: The read comes to an end 3 residues before the CDR3 does, leaving the germline J gene to fill in the end. The chain carries TRBV20-1 and TRBJ2-2; a possible D gene is TRBD2 (6 bases). Germline V gene data show CDR1 as DFQATT and CDR2 as SNEGSKA (reference sequence). V lost 5 bases and J lost 4, with 14 bases in between. This CDR3 has 14 residues. The sequenced part of the CDR3 DNA is TGCAGTGCTGGCAGCGGGTCCCCCACCGGGGAG. Its translation is CSAGSGSPTGE. From start to end, the CDR3 is CSAGSGSPTGELFF.

A note on this clone: With the read ending 3 residues before the CDR3 end, the germline J gene is used to fill in that end. The chain uses TRBV6-2 or TRBV6-3 and TRBJ2-2; D gene unclear. The CDR3 length is 12 residues. Germline V gives CDR1 MNHEY, CDR2 SVGEGT. CDR3 sequence reads: CASSYEGEKLFF. Partial CDR3 DNA: TGTGCCAGCAGTTACGAAGGTGAAAAG.

Turning to this clone: Sequencing ends 3 residues short of the CDR3 end; the germline J gene provides the rest. The chain couples TRBV20-1 to TRBJ1-5, with D hard to call. V shed 0 bases and J shed 4 bases, with 16 bases lying between them. CDR3 length: 16 residues. From germline, CDR1 is DFQATT and CDR2 SNEGSKA (reference sequence). CDR3 sequence reads: CSARDSGDFANQPQHF. Incomplete CDR3 DNA: TGCAGTGCTAGAGACAGTGGCGACTTTGCTAATCAGCCC.

A remark on this clone: The observed sequence ends 3 residues before the CDR3 terminus, with the missing tail filled in from the germline J gene. The chain carries TRBV7-2 and TRBJ1-1, with 7 bases identical to TRBD1. Germline CDR1 reads SGHTA; CDR2 reads FQGNSA. The CDR3 totals 12 residues. The CDR3 is CASSLRGPEAFF. The sequenced part of the CDR3 DNA is TGTGCCAGCAGCTTGAGGGGGCCGGAG.